This T cell receptor beta chain was retrieved from a study of cytomegalovirus exposure and HLA in healthy donors. Notes on the study in general: Reports indicated that the classifier achieved high specificity and sensitivity in diagnosing cytomegalovirus status.

This table comes from immunoSEQ multiplex PCR, and its TCRdb copy is limited to in-frame clones, with some not included. There are roughly 120,000 clones in the sample; about 85% occur only once, and 2.1% lies in the top ten. Regarding this clone: Antigen: not known.

The clonotype was recovered from a woman aged 25 to 39 in good health and CMV-seronegative. Sequencing was done on a sample of PBMCs.

The CDR3 region is CASSWLAGEGEQFF. The CDR3 DNA is TGCGCCAGCAGTTGGCTAGCGGGGGAGGGTGAGCAGTTCTTC. V is TRBV5-1 and J is TRBJ2-1; 10 nucleotides match TRBD2. The CDR3 sequence is 14 residues long. Germline loops: CDR1 SGHRS, CDR2 YFSETQ. V lost 5 bases to trimming and J lost 9 bases; unmatched junction nucleotides: 8.